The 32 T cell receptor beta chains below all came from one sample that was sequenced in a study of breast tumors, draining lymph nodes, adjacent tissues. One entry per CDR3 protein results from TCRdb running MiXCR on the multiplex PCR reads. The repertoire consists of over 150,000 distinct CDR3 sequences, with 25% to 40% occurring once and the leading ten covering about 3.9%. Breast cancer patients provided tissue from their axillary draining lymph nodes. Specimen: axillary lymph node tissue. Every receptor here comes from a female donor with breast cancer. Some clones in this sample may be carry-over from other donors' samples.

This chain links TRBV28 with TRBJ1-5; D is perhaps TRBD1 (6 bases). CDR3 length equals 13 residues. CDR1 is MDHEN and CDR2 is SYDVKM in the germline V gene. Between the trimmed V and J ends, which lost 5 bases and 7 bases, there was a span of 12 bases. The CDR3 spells CASSLGGLQPQHF. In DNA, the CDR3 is TGTGCCAGCAGTCTAGGGGGGCTGCAGCCCCAGCATTTT.

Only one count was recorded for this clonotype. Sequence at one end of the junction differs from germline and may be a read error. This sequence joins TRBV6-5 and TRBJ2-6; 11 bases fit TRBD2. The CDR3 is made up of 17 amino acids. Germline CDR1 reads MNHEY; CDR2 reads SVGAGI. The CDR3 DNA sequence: TGTGCCAGCAGCCAAGGGACTAGCGGTTCTGGGGCCAGCGTCCTGACTTTC. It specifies CASSQGTSGSGASVLTF.

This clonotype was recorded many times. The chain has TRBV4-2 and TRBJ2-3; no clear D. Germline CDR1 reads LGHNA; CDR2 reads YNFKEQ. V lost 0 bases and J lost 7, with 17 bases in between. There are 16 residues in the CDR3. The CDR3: CASSQESASGRYTQYF. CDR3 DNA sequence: TGTGCCAGCAGCCAAGAATCCGCGTCTGGAAGGTATACGCAGTATTTT.

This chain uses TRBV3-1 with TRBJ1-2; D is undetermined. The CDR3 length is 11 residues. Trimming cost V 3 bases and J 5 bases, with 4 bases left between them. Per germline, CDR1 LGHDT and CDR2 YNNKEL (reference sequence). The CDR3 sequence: CASSHRYGYTF. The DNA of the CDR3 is TGTGCCAGCAGCCACAGATATGGCTACACCTTC.

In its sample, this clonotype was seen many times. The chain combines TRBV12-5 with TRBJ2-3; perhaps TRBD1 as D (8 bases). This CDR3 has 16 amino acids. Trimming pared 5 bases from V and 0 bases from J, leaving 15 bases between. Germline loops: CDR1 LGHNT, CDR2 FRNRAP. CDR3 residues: CASGPGQGGSTDTQYF. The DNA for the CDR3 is TGTGCTAGTGGTCCCGGACAGGGAGGGAGCACAGATACGCAGTATTTT.

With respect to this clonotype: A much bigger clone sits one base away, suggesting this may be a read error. This CDR3 is CASGYDRADGNTIYF. CDR3 in DNA: TGTGCCAGCGGTTACGACCGAGCGGATGGAAACACCATATATTTT. The chain employs TRBV6-5 and TRBJ1-3, with D unresolved. The length of the CDR3 is 15 residues. Per germline, CDR1 MNHEY and CDR2 SVGAGI.

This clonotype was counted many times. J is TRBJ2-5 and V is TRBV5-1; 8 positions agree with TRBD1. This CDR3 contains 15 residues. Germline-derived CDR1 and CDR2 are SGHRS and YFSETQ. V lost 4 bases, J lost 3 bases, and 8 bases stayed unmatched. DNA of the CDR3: TGCGCCAGCAGCAGGGACAGGCCGCTAAAAGAGACCCAGTACTTC. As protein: CASSRDRPLKETQYF.

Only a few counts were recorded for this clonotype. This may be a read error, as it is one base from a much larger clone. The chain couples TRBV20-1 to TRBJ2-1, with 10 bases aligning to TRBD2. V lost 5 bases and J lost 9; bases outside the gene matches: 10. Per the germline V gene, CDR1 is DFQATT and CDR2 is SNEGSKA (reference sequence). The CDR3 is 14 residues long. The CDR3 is CSAFLAGAQTEQFF. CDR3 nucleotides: TGCAGTGCTTTTCTAGCGGGAGCACAAACTGAGCAGTTCTTC.

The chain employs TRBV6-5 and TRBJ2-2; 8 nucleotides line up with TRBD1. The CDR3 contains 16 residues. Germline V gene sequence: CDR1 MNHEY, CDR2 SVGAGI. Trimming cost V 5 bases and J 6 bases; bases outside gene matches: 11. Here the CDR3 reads CASSLGTGGYPGELFF. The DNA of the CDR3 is TGTGCCAGCAGTCTTGGGACAGGAGGATATCCCGGGGAGCTGTTTTTT.

In DNA, the CDR3 is TGCAGTGCTAGAGACCCCTCCAAAAACATTCAGTACTTC. This gives the protein CSARDPSKNIQYF. V is TRBV20-1 and J is TRBJ2-4; D is unresolved. CDR1 is DFQATT, CDR2 SNEGSKA, per germline (reference sequence). This CDR3 has 13 amino acids. With 0 bases removed from V and 2 bases from J, the gap between germline ends came to 5 bases.

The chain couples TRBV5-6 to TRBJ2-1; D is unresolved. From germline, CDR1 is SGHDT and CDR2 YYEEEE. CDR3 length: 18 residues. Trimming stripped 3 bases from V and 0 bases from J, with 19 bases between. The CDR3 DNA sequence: TGTGCCAGCAGCTCACCCTTCAATCGCCGCCACTCCTACAATGAGCAGTTCTTC. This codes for CASSSPFNRRHSYNEQFF. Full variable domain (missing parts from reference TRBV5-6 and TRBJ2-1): DAGVTQSPTHLIKTRGQQVTLRCSPKSGHDTVSWYQQALGQGPQFIFQYYEEEERQRGNFPDRFSGHQFPNYSSELNVNALLLGDSALYLCASSSPFNRRHSYNEQFFGPGTRLTVL.

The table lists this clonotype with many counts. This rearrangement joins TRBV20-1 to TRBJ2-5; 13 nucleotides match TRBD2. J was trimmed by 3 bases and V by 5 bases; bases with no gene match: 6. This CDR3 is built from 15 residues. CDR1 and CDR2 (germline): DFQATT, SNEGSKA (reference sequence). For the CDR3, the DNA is TGCAGTGCTGGGGGACTAGCGGGGTCTAAAGAGACCCAGTACTTC. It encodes CSAGGLAGSKETQYF.

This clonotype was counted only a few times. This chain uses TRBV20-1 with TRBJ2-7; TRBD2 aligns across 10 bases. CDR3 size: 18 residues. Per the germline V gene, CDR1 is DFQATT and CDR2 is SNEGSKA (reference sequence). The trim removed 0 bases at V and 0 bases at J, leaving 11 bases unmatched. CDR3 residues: CSARDQGTSATRSYEQYF. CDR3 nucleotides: TGCAGTGCTAGAGATCAGGGGACTAGCGCGACCCGCTCCTACGAGCAGTACTTC.

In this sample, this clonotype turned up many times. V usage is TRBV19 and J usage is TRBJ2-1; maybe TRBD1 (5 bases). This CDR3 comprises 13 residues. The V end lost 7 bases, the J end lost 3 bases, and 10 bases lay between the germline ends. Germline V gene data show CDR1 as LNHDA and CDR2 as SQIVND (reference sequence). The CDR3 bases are TGTGCCAGTAAAGGGGATAACTACAATGAGCAGTTCTTC. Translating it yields CASKGDNYNEQFF. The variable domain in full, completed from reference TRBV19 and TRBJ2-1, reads DGGITQSPKYLFRKEGQNVTLSCEQNLNHDAMYWYRQDPGQGLRLIYYSQIVNDFQKGDIAEGYSVSREKKESFPLTVTSAQKNPTAFYLCASKGDNYNEQFFGPGTRLTVL.

Written as DNA, the CDR3 is TGTGCCAGCACCCCTTCCAGGGGGCCGGGCACCGGGGAGCTGTTTTTT. It specifies CASTPSRGPGTGELFF. The V and J genes are TRBV9 and TRBJ2-2, with 8 positions matching TRBD1. This CDR3 contains 16 residues. CDR1 and CDR2 (germline): SGDLS, YYNGEE. The J segment lost 4 bases and the V segment lost 6 bases, leaving 11 bases of the junction unmatched.

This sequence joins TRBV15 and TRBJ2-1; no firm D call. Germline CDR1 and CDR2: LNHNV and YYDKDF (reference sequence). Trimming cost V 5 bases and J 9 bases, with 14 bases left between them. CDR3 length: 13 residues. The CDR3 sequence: CATSGWEQREQFF. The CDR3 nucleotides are TGTGCCACCAGCGGGTGGGAACAGCGTGAGCAGTTCTTC.

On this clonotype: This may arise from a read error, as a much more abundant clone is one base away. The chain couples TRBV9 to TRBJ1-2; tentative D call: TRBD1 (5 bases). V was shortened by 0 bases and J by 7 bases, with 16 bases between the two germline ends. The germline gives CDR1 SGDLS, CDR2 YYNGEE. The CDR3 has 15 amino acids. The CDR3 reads CASSVGDGGSGGYTF. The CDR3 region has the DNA TGTGCCAGCAGCGTAGGGGACGGGGGGTCAGGTGGCTACACCTTC.

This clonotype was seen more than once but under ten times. CDR3: CASSFRGAREELFF. As DNA, the CDR3 is TGTGCCAGCAGCTTCCGGGGGGCGCGGGAAGAACTGTTTTTT. The rearrangement links TRBV11-2 to TRBJ1-4, with D possibly matching TRBD1 (6 bases). The CDR3 consists of 14 residues. V gave up 3 bases and J gave up 12 bases, with 17 bases separating them. Germline values: CDR1 SGHAT, CDR2 FQNNGV.

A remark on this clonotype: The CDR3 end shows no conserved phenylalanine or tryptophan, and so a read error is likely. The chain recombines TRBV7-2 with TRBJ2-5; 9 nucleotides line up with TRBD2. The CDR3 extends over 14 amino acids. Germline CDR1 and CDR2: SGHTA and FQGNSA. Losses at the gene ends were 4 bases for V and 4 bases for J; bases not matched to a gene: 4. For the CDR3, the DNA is TGTGCCAGCAGCTATAGCGGGAGCACAGAGACCCAGTACCTC. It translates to CASSYSGSTETQYL.

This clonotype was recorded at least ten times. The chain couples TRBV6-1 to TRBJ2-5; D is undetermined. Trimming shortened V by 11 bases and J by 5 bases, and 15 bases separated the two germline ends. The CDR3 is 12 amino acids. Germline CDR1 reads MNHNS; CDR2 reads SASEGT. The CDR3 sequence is CASRHGWETQYF. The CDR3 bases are TGTGCCTCCCGGCACGGGTGGGAGACCCAGTACTTC.

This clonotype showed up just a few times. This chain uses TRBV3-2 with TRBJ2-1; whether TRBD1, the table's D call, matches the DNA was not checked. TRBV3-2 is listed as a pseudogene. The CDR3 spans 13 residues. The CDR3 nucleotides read TGTGCCAGCAGCCTCTGGGAGAGGGAAGGTCCGTTCTTC. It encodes CASSLWEREGPFF.

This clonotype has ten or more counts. The CDR3: CASSGGNTIYF. In DNA form, the CDR3 reads TGTGCCAGCAGTGGAGGGAACACCATATATTTT. V is TRBV2 and J is TRBJ1-3; D is unresolved. Germline V gene sequence: CDR1 SNHLY, CDR2 FYNNEI. Trimming removed 4 bases at V and 7 bases at J, with 5 bases between. There are 11 residues in the CDR3.

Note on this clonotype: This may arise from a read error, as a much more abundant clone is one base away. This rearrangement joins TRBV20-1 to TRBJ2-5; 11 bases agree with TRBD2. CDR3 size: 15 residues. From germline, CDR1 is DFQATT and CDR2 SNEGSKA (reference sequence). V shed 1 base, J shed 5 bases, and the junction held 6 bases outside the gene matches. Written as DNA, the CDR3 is TGCAGTGCTAGAGTAGCGGGGGGGCCGTCGGAGACCCAGTACTTC. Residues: CSARVAGGPSETQYF.

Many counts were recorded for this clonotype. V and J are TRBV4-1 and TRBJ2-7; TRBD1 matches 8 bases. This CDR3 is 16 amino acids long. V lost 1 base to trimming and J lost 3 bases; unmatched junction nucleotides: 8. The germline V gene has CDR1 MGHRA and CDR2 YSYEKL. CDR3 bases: TGCGCCAGCAGCCAAGTTAAATTCGGACAGGGCTACGAGCAGTACTTC. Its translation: CASSQVKFGQGYEQYF.

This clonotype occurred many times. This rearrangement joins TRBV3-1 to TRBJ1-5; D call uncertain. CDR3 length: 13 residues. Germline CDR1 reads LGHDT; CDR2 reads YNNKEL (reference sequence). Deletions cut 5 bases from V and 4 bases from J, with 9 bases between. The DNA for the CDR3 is TGTGCCAGCAGCGTCTCGCGAAATCAGCCCCAGCATTTT. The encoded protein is CASSVSRNQPQHF.

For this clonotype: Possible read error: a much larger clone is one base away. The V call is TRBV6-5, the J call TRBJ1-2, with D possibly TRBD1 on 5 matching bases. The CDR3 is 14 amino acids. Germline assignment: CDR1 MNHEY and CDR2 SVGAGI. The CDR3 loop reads CAGSYSRDNYGYTF. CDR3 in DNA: TGTGCCGGCAGTTACAGCCGGGACAACTATGGCTACACCTTC.

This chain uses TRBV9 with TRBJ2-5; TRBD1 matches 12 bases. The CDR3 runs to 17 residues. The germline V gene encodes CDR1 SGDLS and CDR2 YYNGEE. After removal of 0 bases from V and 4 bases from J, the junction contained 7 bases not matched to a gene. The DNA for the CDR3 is TGTGCCAGCAGCGTAGCTTGGGGACAGGGGGCTGGAGAGACCCAGTACTTC. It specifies CASSVAWGQGAGETQYF.

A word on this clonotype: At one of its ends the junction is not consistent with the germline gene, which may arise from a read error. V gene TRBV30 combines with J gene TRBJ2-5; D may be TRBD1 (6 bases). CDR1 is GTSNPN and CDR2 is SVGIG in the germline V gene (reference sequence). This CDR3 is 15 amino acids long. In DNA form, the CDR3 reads TGTGCCTGGCGCTACCTTGGACAGCCCCAAGAGACCCAGCACTTC. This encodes CAWRYLGQPQETQHF.

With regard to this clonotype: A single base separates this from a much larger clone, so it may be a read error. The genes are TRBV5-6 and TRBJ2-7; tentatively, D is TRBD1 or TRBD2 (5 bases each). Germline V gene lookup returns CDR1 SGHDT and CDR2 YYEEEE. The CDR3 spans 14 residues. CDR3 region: CASSYGQGVYEKYF. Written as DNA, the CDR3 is TGTGCCAGCAGCTACGGTCAGGGAGTATACGAGAAGTACTTC. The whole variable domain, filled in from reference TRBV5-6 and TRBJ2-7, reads DAGVTQSPTHLIKTRGQQVTLRCSPKSGHDTVSWYQQALGQGPQFIFQYYEEEERQRGNFPDRFSGHQFPNYSSELNVNALLLGDSALYLCASSYGQGVYEKYFGPGTRLTVT.

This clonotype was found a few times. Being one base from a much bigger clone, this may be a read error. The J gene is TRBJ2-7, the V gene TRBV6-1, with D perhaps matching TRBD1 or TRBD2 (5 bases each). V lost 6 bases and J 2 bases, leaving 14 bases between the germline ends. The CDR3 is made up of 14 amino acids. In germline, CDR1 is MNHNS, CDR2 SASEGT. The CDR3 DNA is TGTGCCAGCAGCCCTTTTCCGGGGCCCTACGAGCAGTACTTC. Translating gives CASSPFPGPYEQYF.

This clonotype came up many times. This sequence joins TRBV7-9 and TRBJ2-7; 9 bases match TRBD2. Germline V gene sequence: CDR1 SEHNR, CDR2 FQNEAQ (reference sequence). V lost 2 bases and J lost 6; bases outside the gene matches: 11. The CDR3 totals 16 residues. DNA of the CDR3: TGTGCCAGCAGCTTAATGAGGGGCGGGGGGGCCGGCGAGCAGTACTTC. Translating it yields CASSLMRGGGAGEQYF.

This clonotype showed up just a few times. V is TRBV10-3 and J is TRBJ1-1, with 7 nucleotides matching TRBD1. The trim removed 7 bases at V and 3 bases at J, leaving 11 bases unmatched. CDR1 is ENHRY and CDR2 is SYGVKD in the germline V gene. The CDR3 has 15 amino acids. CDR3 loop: CAINEGRGTDTEAFF. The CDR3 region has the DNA TGTGCCATCAACGAAGGCAGGGGGACGGACACTGAAGCTTTCTTT.